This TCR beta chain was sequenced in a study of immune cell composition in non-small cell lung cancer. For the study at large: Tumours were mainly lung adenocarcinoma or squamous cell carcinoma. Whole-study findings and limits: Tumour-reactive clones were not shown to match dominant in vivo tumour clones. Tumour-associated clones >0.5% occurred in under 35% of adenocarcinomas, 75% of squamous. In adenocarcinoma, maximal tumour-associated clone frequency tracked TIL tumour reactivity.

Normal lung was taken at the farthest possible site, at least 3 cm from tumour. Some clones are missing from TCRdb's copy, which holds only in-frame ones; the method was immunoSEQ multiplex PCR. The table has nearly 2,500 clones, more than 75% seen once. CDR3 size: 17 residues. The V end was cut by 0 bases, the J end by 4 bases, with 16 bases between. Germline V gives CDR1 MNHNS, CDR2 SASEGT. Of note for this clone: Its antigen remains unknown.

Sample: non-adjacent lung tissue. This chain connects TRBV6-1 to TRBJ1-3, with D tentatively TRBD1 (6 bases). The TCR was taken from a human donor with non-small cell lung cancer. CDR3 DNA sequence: TGTGCCAGCAGTGAAGCTGCGGCGGGGGCTTGGGGAAACACCATATATTTT. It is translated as CASSEAAAGAWGNTIYF.